A single sample gave rise to the 11 T cell receptor beta chains below, sequenced in a study of shared clonotypes between healthy human individuals. Generated by immunoSEQ multiplex PCR, the TCRdb table keeps only in-frame clones and is missing some. The sample holds roughly 500,000 clones, roughly 83% seen once. The material sequenced was PBMCs. Source of these receptors: a woman in her thirties or forties in good health. Some clones in this sample may be carry-over from other donors' samples.

With regard to this clone: Different DNA sequences within this sample yield the same CDR3. For the CDR3, the DNA is TGTGCCAGCTCACCAGGGGTCGCAGATACGCAGTATTTT. It yields the protein CASSPGVADTQYF. V and J are TRBV18 and TRBJ2-3; no clear D gene. The CDR3 runs to 13 residues. Per the germline V gene, CDR1 is KGHSH and CDR2 is LQKENI. V lost 2 bases to trimming and J lost 4 bases, with 7 bases between them.

The chain uses TRBV2 and TRBJ1-3, with D possibly matching TRBD1 (5 bases). The V end was cut by 4 bases, the J end by 0 bases, with 13 bases between. The CDR3 sequence is 16 residues long. Germline V gives CDR1 SNHLY, CDR2 FYNNEI. The CDR3 DNA sequence: TGTGCCAGCAGTGTCTCGGGACTAAGCTCTGGAAACACCATATATTTT. This translates into CASSVSGLSSGNTIYF.

The chain has TRBV9 and TRBJ2-7, with D perhaps matching TRBD2 (5 bases). The CDR3 totals 14 residues. V was cut by 4 bases and J by 2 bases, with 13 bases left in between. Germline assignment: CDR1 SGDLS and CDR2 YYNGEE. CDR3 loop: CASSPGLGTYEQYF. The CDR3 region has the DNA TGTGCCAGCAGCCCGGGGTTGGGGACCTACGAGCAGTACTTC.

The chain couples TRBV27 to TRBJ2-5, with a possible D match to TRBD2 (7 bases). Trimming pared 0 bases from V and 5 bases from J, leaving 22 bases between. In germline, CDR1 is MNHEY, CDR2 SMNVEV (reference sequence). This CDR3 region has 18 residues. The CDR3 DNA follows: TGTGCCAGCAGTTTATCAGTCGGGGGCGCGGGAGTAGGGGAGACCCAGTACTTC. Its protein is CASSLSVGGAGVGETQYF.

The chain has TRBV5-1 and TRBJ2-3, with TRBD1 matching 12 bases. Germline V gene data show CDR1 as SGHRS and CDR2 as YFSETQ. This CDR3 spans 15 amino acids. Trimming cost V 5 bases and J 4 bases; bases outside gene matches: 5. Here the CDR3 DNA reads TGCGCCAGCAGTCCCGGGACAGGGGGCGCAGATACGCAGTATTTT. It specifies CASSPGTGGADTQYF.

CDR3 sequence reads: CASSHRDRSPEAFF. In DNA, the CDR3 is TGCGCCAGCAGCCACCGGGACAGGAGCCCTGAAGCTTTCTTT. The V and J genes are TRBV4-1 and TRBJ1-1; TRBD1 matches 8 bases. Germline lookup yields CDR1 MGHRA and CDR2 YSYEKL. Trimming removed 3 bases from V and 6 bases from J; junction bases left unmatched: 6. The CDR3 loop spans 14 amino acids.

This CDR3 is CASSLVRAYGYTF. DNA of the CDR3: TGTGCCAGCAGTTTAGTCAGGGCCTATGGCTACACCTTC. V and J are TRBV28 and TRBJ1-2, with TRBD1 as a possible D gene (5 bases). The V gene lost 2 bases and the J gene lost 4 bases, with 8 bases spanning the gap. Germline assignment: CDR1 MDHEN and CDR2 SYDVKM. There are 13 residues in the CDR3.

The chain combines TRBV7-6 with TRBJ2-1; TRBD2 agrees at 9 bases. Trimming cost V 3 bases and J 4 bases; bases outside gene matches: 4. Germline CDR1 reads SGHVS; CDR2 reads FNYEAQ. The CDR3 is 15 residues long. The CDR3 DNA reads TGTGCCAGCAGCTTCGGCGGGGGGGATTACAATGAGCAGTTCTTC. Its translation: CASSFGGGDYNEQFF.

The rearrangement joins TRBV5-1 to TRBJ2-7, with 10 bases aligning to TRBD1. CDR3 length: 16 amino acids. The germline CDR1 and CDR2 sequences are SGHRS and YFSETQ. V was clipped by 4 bases and J by 2 bases; unmatched bases: 9. CDR3 protein: CASSPGRDRGTYEQYF. CDR3 nucleotides: TGCGCCAGCAGCCCAGGGCGGGACAGGGGAACCTACGAGCAGTACTTC.

The chain joins TRBV10-3 to TRBJ2-4, with D unclear. With 0 bases removed from V and 6 bases from J, the gap between germline ends came to 6 bases. Looked up from germline, CDR1 is ENHRY and CDR2 is SYGVKD. This CDR3 spans 13 amino acids. In nucleotides, the CDR3 is TGTGCCATCAGTGAGTCGACTGGAAACATTCAGTACTTC. Translation: CAISESTGNIQYF.

The rearrangement joins TRBV7-9 to TRBJ2-7; 8 nucleotides align to TRBD1. Germline-derived CDR1 and CDR2 are SEHNR and FQNEAQ (reference sequence). The CDR3 loop spans 19 amino acids. V gave up 1 base and J gave up 3 bases; unmatched junction bases: 17. The CDR3 nucleotides read TGTGCCAGCAGCTTAGTGGCCTACGACCCCAGGGGGCTTGACTACGAGCAGTACTTC. This gives the protein CASSLVAYDPRGLDYEQYF.